A single sample gave rise to the 2 T cell receptor beta chains below, sequenced in a study of blood T cell repertoires in COVID-19. Some clones are missing from TCRdb's copy, which holds only in-frame ones; the method was immunoSEQ multiplex PCR. This table holds 200,000 to 300,000 clones, over 75% found once. Source material: peripheral blood. These receptors were taken from a woman aged 45-59 years with acute or convalescent COVID-19.

V is TRBV9 and J is TRBJ2-3; perhaps TRBD2 as D (5 bases). The CDR3 covers 15 residues. Germline CDR1 reads SGDLS; CDR2 reads YYNGEE. Trimming stripped 2 bases from V and 2 bases from J, with 12 bases between. The CDR3 spells CASSVRAPLTDTQYF. CDR3 nucleotides: TGTGCCAGCAGCGTGCGGGCCCCGCTCACAGATACGCAGTATTTT. Variable domain in full (rest from reference TRBV9 and TRBJ2-3): DSGVTQTPKHLITATGQRVTLRCSPRSGDLSVYWYQQSLDQGLQFLIQYYNGEERAKGNILERFSAQQFPDLHSELNLSSLELGDSALYFCASSVRAPLTDTQYFGPGTRLTVL.

The count of this clone is one. The chain is built from TRBV5-1 and TRBJ2-3, with 8 bases lining up with TRBD2. The germline V gene has CDR1 SGHRS and CDR2 YFSETQ. CDR3 length: 15 residues. V lost 3 bases, J lost 2 bases, and 5 bases stayed unmatched. In DNA form, the CDR3 reads TGCGCCAGCAGCTATAGCGGGACGGCCACAGATACGCAGTATTTT. This sequence encodes CASSYSGTATDTQYF.